A selection of T cell receptor beta chains follows, all from one sample in a study of cytomegalovirus exposure and HLA in healthy donors. Assay: immunoSEQ multiplex PCR; the TCRdb copy retains only in-frame clones and omits some. The sample lists some 180,000 clones; about four fifths were seen once. The sequencing sample was made of PBMCs. The receptors derive from a woman in her twenties or thirties in good health and CMV-seropositive. CDR3s include the opening cysteine and the closing phenylalanine or tryptophan. Each record gives: V gene, D gene, clone size, J gene, CDR3 protein, CDR3 DNA. D genes are given only for firm matches. The size entry is marked missing in some rows and otherwise reads once, few, many or a size class.

TRBV4-2,-,-,TRBJ1-1,CASSQDRRGTEAFF,TGTGCCAGCAGCCAAGATCGCAGAGGCACTGAAGCTTTCTTT
TRBV28,TRBD2,-,TRBJ2-1,CASKGTSGIYNEQFF,TGTGCCAGCAAAGGAACTAGCGGCATTTACAATGAGCAGTTCTTC
TRBV7-3,TRBD1,-,TRBJ1-1,CASSPTGENTEAFF,TGTGCCAGCAGCCCCACAGGGGAGAACACTGAAGCTTTCTTT
TRBV4-1,TRBD1,-,TRBJ1-4,CASSQLSGQNEKLFF,TGCGCCAGCAGCCAACTTTCGGGACAGAATGAAAAACTGTTTTTT
TRBV5-1,TRBD1,-,TRBJ2-7,CASSVYASPGQSYEQYF,TGCGCCAGCAGCGTATACGCGTCACCGGGACAGTCCTACGAGCAGTACTTC
TRBV6-4,-,many,TRBJ2-2,CASSDVDSGELFF,TGTGCCAGCAGTGACGTGGACAGCGGGGAGCTGTTTTTT
TRBV5-1,-,-,TRBJ2-1,CASSLRGDSGSYNEQFF,TGCGCCAGCAGCCTCAGGGGAGACAGTGGCTCCTACAATGAGCAGTTCTTC
TRBV19,TRBD1,-,TRBJ1-4,CASSKRDRGTDEKLFF,TGTGCCAGTAGTAAAAGGGACAGGGGAACGGATGAAAAACTGTTTTTT
TRBV15,TRBD2,few,TRBJ2-7,CATSRDLAGGVYEQYF,TGTGCCACCAGCAGAGATCTAGCGGGAGGGGTCTACGAGCAGTACTTC
TRBV7-2,TRBD1,-,TRBJ1-1,CASSAGTGGANTEAFF,TGTGCCAGCAGCGCCGGGACAGGGGGGGCGAACACTGAAGCTTTCTTT
TRBV11-3,-,-,TRBJ2-5,CASSLVFSDQETQYF,TGTGCCAGCAGCTTAGTGTTCTCAGACCAAGAGACCCAGTACTTC
TRBV5-5,-,-,TRBJ2-5,CASSSWGRPETQYF,TGTGCCAGCAGCTCATGGGGGCGGCCAGAGACCCAGTACTTC
TRBV6-6,-,-,TRBJ1-2,CASSSDLNYGYTF,TGTGCCAGCAGCTCCGACTTAAACTATGGCTACACCTTC
TRBV21-1,-,-,TRBJ2-5,CASSNQNRGGETQYF,TGTGCCAGCAGCAATCAGAACAGGGGTGGGGAGACCCAGTACTTC
TRBV7-3,-,-,TRBJ2-1,CASSTLEETYNEQFF,TGTGCCAGCAGCACTCTCGAGGAAACCTACAATGAGCAGTTCTTC
TRBV5-1,-,-,TRBJ1-6,CASKEGDSPLHF,TGCGCCAGCAAGGAGGGTGACTCACCCCTCCACTTT
TRBV19,-,-,TRBJ2-1,CASSIFGYNEQFF,TGTGCCAGTAGTATATTCGGGTACAATGAGCAGTTCTTC
TRBV15,-,few,TRBJ2-1,CATSRDLDNEQFF,TGTGCCACCAGCAGAGACCTAGACAATGAGCAGTTCTTC
TRBV4-1,TRBD1,-,TRBJ2-7,CASSPNLSRDRSYEQYF,TGCGCCAGCAGCCCAAACCTTTCCCGGGACAGGTCCTACGAGCAGTACTTC
TRBV5-4,TRBD1,-,TRBJ2-5,CASRPGTGGAQYF,TGTGCCAGCAGGCCCGGGACAGGGGGCGCCCAGTACTTC
TRBV7-3,-,few,TRBJ1-1,CASSFSGDTEAFF,TGTGCCAGCAGCTTTTCAGGGGACACTGAAGCTTTCTTT
TRBV4-2,-,-,TRBJ2-5,CASSRGGPGSLAGETQYF,TGTGCCAGCAGCCGAGGTGGGCCAGGCTCTCTAGCTGGCGAGACCCAGTACTTC
TRBV19,TRBD1,once,TRBJ1-4,CASRQGHEKLFF,TGTGCCAGTAGACAGGGGCACGAAAAACTGTTTTTT
TRBV7-2,TRBD1,-,TRBJ2-5,CASSRRQGSVQETQYF,TGTGCCAGCAGCAGGAGACAGGGGAGTGTCCAAGAGACCCAGTACTTC
TRBV9,-,-,TRBJ1-5,CASSPLVSGQPQHF,TGTGCCAGCAGCCCGCTAGTCTCGGGACAGCCCCAGCATTTT
TRBV28,-,-,TRBJ2-7,CASSPPGLPLLYEQYF,TGTGCCAGCAGTCCCCCGGGACTCCCCCTCTTGTACGAGCAGTACTTC
TRBV5-1,-,-,TRBJ2-7,CASRILIGGYEQYF,TGCGCCAGCAGAATACTTATTGGGGGGTACGAGCAGTACTTC
TRBV7-2,-,few,TRBJ2-2,CASSSSLNTGELFF,TGTGCCAGCAGCTCGAGCCTGAACACCGGGGAGCTGTTTTTT
TRBV28,TRBD2,-,TRBJ2-1,CASSPLLGGRSDEQFF,TGTGCCAGCAGTCCCCTCTTGGGCGGGAGAAGCGATGAGCAGTTCTTC
TRBV28,-,-,TRBJ2-7,CASSHFPEGYEQYF,TGTGCCAGCAGTCACTTCCCGGAGGGCTACGAGCAGTACTTC
TRBV7-2,-,few,TRBJ2-7,CASSLETWASSYEQYF,TGTGCCAGCAGCTTAGAGACATGGGCGAGCTCCTACGAGCAGTACTTC
TRBV11-2,TRBD1,-,TRBJ2-7,CASSPRDSSYEQYF,TGTGCCAGCAGCCCCAGGGACAGCTCCTACGAGCAGTACTTC
TRBV9,-,-,TRBJ2-7,CASSPQGLPSYEQYF,TGTGCCAGCAGCCCCCAAGGACTCCCCTCCTACGAGCAGTACTTC
TRBV19,TRBD1,-,TRBJ2-7,CASSIGTGGLSGEQYF,TGTGCCAGTAGTATTGGGACAGGGGGGCTATCGGGCGAGCAGTACTTC
TRBV15,-,-,TRBJ2-1,CATSSDSGLFNEQFF,TGTGCCACCAGCAGCGATTCCGGACTTTTCAATGAGCAGTTCTTC
TRBV5-1,TRBD1,-,TRBJ1-2,CASSFTGVQGYTF,TGCGCCAGCAGCTTCACAGGGGTTCAGGGCTACACCTTC
TRBV25-1,-,-,TRBJ2-1,CASSEGDQGAEQFF,TGTGCCAGCAGTGAAGGAGACCAAGGCGCGGAGCAGTTCTTC
TRBV28,TRBD2,-,TRBJ2-5,CASSQSGGSPQETQYF,TGTGCCAGCAGCCAGTCCGGGGGGTCCCCTCAAGAGACCCAGTACTTC
TRBV7-2,-,-,TRBJ2-2,CASVAGSGFDTGELFF,TGTGCCAGCGTCGCCGGTTCGGGGTTTGACACCGGGGAGCTGTTTTTT
TRBV11-2,-,-,TRBJ2-5,CASSLLSSGETQYF,TGTGCCAGCAGCTTATTGAGTAGCGGTGAGACCCAGTACTTC
TRBV29-1,-,-,TRBJ1-2,CSVRLNYGYTF,TGCAGCGTGAGGCTTAACTATGGCTACACCTTC
TRBV30,TRBD2,-,TRBJ2-5,CAWSVTSGGAGTQYF,TGTGCCTGGAGTGTGACTAGCGGGGGGGCAGGGACCCAGTACTTC
TRBV28,TRBD1,-,TRBJ1-5,CASSLLQGDQPQHF,TGTGCCAGCAGTTTACTACAGGGGGATCAGCCCCAGCATTTT
TRBV7-9,-,-,TRBJ2-3,CASSFAGSTDTQYF,TGTGCCAGCAGCTTTGCGGGTAGCACAGATACGCAGTATTTT
TRBV11-2,TRBD2,-,TRBJ2-3,CASSLAGRVTDTQYF,TGTGCCAGCAGCTTGGCCGGGAGGGTCACAGATACGCAGTATTTT
TRBV5-4,TRBD1,-,TRBJ1-2,CASSRTGDYGYTF,TGTGCCAGCAGCCGCACAGGGGACTATGGCTACACCTTC
TRBV19,-,-,TRBJ2-4,CASSMRRGLAKNIQYF,TGTGCCAGTAGTATGCGGAGGGGTCTAGCCAAAAACATTCAGTACTTC
TRBV9,-,-,TRBJ2-7,CASSVGGGHGYEQYF,TGTGCCAGCAGCGTAGGTGGGGGCCACGGCTACGAGCAGTACTTC
TRBV10-3,TRBD1,few,TRBJ2-7,CAISGQGADEQYF,TGTGCCATCAGCGGACAGGGGGCGGACGAGCAGTACTTC
TRBV28,-,-,TRBJ2-1,CASRNAGSYNEQFF,TGTGCCAGCAGAAATGCCGGCTCCTACAATGAGCAGTTCTTC
TRBV6-5,-,once,TRBJ1-2,CASSSLPGFYGYTF,TGTGCCAGCAGTTCCCTCCCGGGGTTCTATGGCTACACCTTC
TRBV19,TRBD2,-,TRBJ2-7,CASSIGTSGNYEQYF,TGTGCCAGTAGTATAGGGACTAGCGGGAACTACGAGCAGTACTTC
TRBV18,TRBD1,-,TRBJ2-5,CASSLQSPGTGYETQYF,TGCGCCAGCTCCCTCCAATCGCCCGGGACAGGGTACGAGACCCAGTACTTC
TRBV6-5,-,-,TRBJ2-1,CASSYSASSYNEQFF,TGTGCCAGCAGTTACTCTGCTAGTTCCTACAATGAGCAGTTCTTC
TRBV6-6,TRBD1,-,TRBJ1-1,CASSKGQSNTEAFF,TGTGCCAGCAGCAAGGGACAGTCGAACACTGAAGCTTTCTTT
TRBV12-5,-,-,TRBJ2-4,CASGSSPIEAKNIQYF,TGTGCTAGTGGTTCATCCCCCATAGAAGCCAAAAACATTCAGTACTTC
TRBV18,TRBD1,-,TRBJ2-1,CASSPYKHRGYNYEQFF,TGTGCCAGCTCACCATATAAACACAGGGGATACAATTATGAGCAGTTCTTC
TRBV9,TRBD1,-,TRBJ1-5,CASSQGQGAQPQHF,TGTGCCAGCAGCCAGGGACAGGGGGCTCAGCCCCAGCATTTT
TRBV30,-,few,TRBJ2-7,CAWSPGTNYEQYF,TGTGCCTGGAGCCCCGGGACAAACTACGAGCAGTACTTC
TRBV19,TRBD1,-,TRBJ2-5,CASSAGQGVRETQYF,TGTGCCAGTAGTGCCGGACAGGGAGTACGAGAGACCCAGTACTTC